This T cell receptor (beta chain) was obtained from a study of blood T cell repertoires in COVID-19. The V and J ends lost 7 bases and 0 bases respectively, with 7 bases between them. The CDR3 sequence is 12 residues long. Looked up from germline, CDR1 is SNHLY and CDR2 is FYNNEI. Profiled with immunoSEQ multiplex PCR; TCRdb holds only in-frame clones, not every one. Counted here are under 250,000 clones, around 82% occurring once; the ten biggest clones make up approximately 4%. Participant reports of clinical history set cohort assignment. This TCR was sampled from a woman aged 40 to 49 who had been exposed to COVID-19. Sequencing was carried out using PBMCs or T cells enriched from blood (not recorded which). The genes are TRBV2 and TRBJ2-7; no clear D. For the CDR3, the DNA is TGTGCCAGCAACACCCTCTCCTACGAGCAGTACTTC. Translating it yields CASNTLSYEQYF.